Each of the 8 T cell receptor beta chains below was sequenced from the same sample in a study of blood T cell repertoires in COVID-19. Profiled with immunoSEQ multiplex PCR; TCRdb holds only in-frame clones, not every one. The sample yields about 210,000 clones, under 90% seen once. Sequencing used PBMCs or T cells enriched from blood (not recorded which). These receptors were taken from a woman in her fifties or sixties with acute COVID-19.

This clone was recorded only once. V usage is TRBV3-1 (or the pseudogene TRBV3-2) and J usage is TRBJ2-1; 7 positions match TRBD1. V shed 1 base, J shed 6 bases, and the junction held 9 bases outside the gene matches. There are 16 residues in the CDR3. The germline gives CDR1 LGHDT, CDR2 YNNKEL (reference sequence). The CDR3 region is CASSQVWQGVFNEQFF. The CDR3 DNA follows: TGTGCCAGCAGCCAAGTATGGCAGGGGGTCTTCAATGAGCAGTTCTTC.

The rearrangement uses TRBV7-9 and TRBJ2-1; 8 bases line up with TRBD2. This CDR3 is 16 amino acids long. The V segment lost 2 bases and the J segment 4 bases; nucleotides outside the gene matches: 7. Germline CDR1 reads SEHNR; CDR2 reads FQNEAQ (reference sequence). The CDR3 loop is CASSLFRLAGYNEQFF. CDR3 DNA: TGTGCCAGCAGCTTATTTCGTCTAGCGGGTTACAATGAGCAGTTCTTC. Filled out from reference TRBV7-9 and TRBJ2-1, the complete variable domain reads DTGVSQNPRHKITKRGQNVTFRCDPISEHNRLYWYRQTLGQGPEFLTYFQNEAQLEKSRLLSDRFSAERPKGSFSTLEIQRTEQGDSAMYLCASSLFRLAGYNEQFFGPGTRLTVL.

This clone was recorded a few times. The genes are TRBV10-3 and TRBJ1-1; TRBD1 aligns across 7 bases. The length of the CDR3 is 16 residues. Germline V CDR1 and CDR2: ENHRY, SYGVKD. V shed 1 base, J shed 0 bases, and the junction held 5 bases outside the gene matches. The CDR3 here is CAISEYPGQMNTEAFF. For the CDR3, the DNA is TGTGCCATCAGTGAGTATCCGGGACAGATGAACACTGAAGCTTTCTTT.

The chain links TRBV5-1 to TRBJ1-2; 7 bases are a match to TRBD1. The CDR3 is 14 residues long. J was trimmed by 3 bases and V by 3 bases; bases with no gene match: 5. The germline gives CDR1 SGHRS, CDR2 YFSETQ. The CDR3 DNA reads TGCGCCAGCAGCTCGGAAGGGGGCGACTATGGCTACACCTTC. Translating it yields CASSSEGGDYGYTF.

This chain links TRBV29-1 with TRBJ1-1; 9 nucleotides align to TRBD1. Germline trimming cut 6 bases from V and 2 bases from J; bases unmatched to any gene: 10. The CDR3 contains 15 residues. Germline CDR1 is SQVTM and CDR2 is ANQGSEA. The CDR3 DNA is TGCAGCGTAGCTATCGGGACAGGGAAAAACACTGAAGCTTTCTTT. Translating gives CSVAIGTGKNTEAFF.

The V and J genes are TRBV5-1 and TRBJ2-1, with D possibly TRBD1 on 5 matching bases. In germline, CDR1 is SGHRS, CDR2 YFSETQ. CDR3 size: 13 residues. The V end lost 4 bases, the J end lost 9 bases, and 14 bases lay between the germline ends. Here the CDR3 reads CASSHDGASEQFF. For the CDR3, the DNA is TGCGCCAGCAGCCACGATGGGGCTAGTGAGCAGTTCTTC.

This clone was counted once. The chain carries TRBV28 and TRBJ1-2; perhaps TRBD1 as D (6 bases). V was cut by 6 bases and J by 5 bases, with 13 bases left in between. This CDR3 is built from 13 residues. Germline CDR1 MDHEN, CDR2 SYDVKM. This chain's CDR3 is CASSEQGRYGYTF. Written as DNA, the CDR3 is TGTGCCAGCAGCGAACAGGGACGATATGGCTACACCTTC.

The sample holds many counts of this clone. CDR3 sequence reads: CASSASRELDTQYF. The CDR3 coding sequence is TGTGCCAGCAGTGCAAGCCGGGAGTTAGATACGCAGTATTTT. V is TRBV4-2 and J is TRBJ2-3; D may be TRBD2 (6 bases). There are 14 residues in the CDR3. The V gene's germline CDR1 is LGHNA and CDR2 YNFKEQ. V shed 6 bases and J shed 5 bases, with 15 bases lying between them.